This TCR beta chain was documented in a study of T cells in Graves' hyperthyroidism and ophthalmopathy (dated 2019 in TCRdb). A note on the overall study: Peripheral blood samples were taken at the time of initial diagnosis, prior to any treatment. To identify TCR V-J signatures that set the groups apart, the researchers used a discovery cohort of about a hundred patients, made up of 40 to 45 with Graves' ophthalmopathy and 57 with stable Graves' hyperthyroidism. Prospective prediction of ophthalmopathy was tested in an independent validation cohort of some 19 hyperthyroidism patients and 17 patients who later progressed to ophthalmopathy. The 75 to 100 discovery patients were randomly split 7:3 into training and test sets. In addition, the study compared T-cell repertoires in thyroid tissue and in blood from roughly six Graves' hyperthyroidism patients. Once sampling was done, hyperthyroidism patients were given methimazole at a starting dose of 30 mg daily, whereas ophthalmopathy patients were given high-dose intravenous methylprednisolone. TCR Vbeta CDR3 sequencing of approximately 140 peripheral blood samples (over 40 ophthalmopathy, over 70 hyperthyroidism and some 17 progressor patients) is reported in the paper. Study-level results and caveats: Most expanded thyroid clonotypes (frequency above 0.001) were also detected in blood, a finding suggesting that blood repertoires may reflect thyroid immune responses. A model built on a 13 V-J signature distinguished ophthalmopathy from stable hyperthyroidism, reaching around 90% sensitivity and 81% to 83% specificity in cross-validation and 80%/75% in testing. In validation, progression to ophthalmopathy was predicted by the model with nearly 71% sensitivity and nearly 75% specificity, a median of approximately 6.5 months before onset. Sample size was not statistically predetermined, and investigators were not blinded to group allocation.

Amplification of TCR beta CDR3 regions was carried out from RNA transcripts. A first-round RT-PCR of the TCR CDR3 used the HTBI primer set with the Qiagen OneStep RT-PCR kit. Libraries were constructed in a second round of multiplex PCR, after which size selection and purification were carried out. Sequencing of the libraries was done on an Illumina HiSeq2000 using paired-end 100 bp reads. Per the original workflow: SOAPnuke was used to process the raw data, with reads discarded if the reads contained adapters or uncalled bases, had a mean Phred below 15, or lacked an exact constant-primer or identifier match. High-quality paired reads were merged using COPE v1.2.5, and each unique nucleotide sequence was defined as a clonotype. Clonotypes were aligned to IMGT TRBV, TRBD and TRBJ reference segments using MiTCR v1.1. Only V-J combinations with frequency above 0.0001, covering about 99% of repertoires, were analysed. The TCS score was defined as the ratio of F50 (clonal expansion) to E x V (chaos), calculated using BLOSUM62-based TCRdist between CDR3 peptides within each V-J. Welch's t-statistics and random forest reduced 500 to 650 V-J features to 10 to 15, which were used in a naive Bayes classifier (R e1071). The public reads were run again by TCRdb, first through fastp at Q25 and then through MiXCR, and only productive beta chains were kept. Each entry is one CDR3 protein sequence, shown with its most common DNA and genes. The V and J calls, along with clone size, are taken from TCRdb and not from the paper's own processing. The sample table records about 510,000 distinct CDR3 sequences; 12% to 15% of these occur just once. Of the sample, roughly 13% is held by the ten largest clones.

This clonotype was picked up many times. The antigen it binds to is not known. Base qualities are missing; no much larger clone stands one base away. Stable Graves' hyperthyroidism was defined as no progression to ophthalmopathy during 18 months of follow-up. Hyperthyroidism patients were newly diagnosed, had a disease duration of under 2 months, and were aged 18 to 65 years. Any patient with an uncontrolled infection, another autoimmune disease, pregnancy or lactation was excluded. Diagnoses were established on the basis of clinical symptoms, serum thyroxine and TRAb, thyroid ultrasound, and orbital computed tomography. PBMCs were isolated from about 9.1 ml of fresh peripheral blood by Ficoll-Paque density gradient centrifugation. Total RNA was extracted with Trizol reagent, and quality was checked on an Agilent 2100 Bioanalyzer. Sequenced sample: blood. This clonotype was sampled from a woman aged 40 to 50 with Graves' hyperthyroidism.

CDR3 sequence: CASSSGRLNTEAFF. The DNA reads as follows: TGTGCCAGCAGCTCGGGACGGCTGAACACTGAAGCTTTCTTT. The V and J genes are TRBV7-9 and TRBJ1-1, with TRBD1 perhaps the D gene, on 5 matching bases. Reading from cysteine to phenylalanine, the CDR3 counts 14 amino acids. Of the read, only the CDR3 DNA is kept; its 42 bases are in frame from base 1. V is shortened by 4 bases, J by 0 bases, and the region joining them spans 9 bases. According to the germline V gene (reference sequence), CDR1 reads SEHNR and CDR2 reads FQNEAQ.